The 30 T cell receptor beta chains listed next were all sequenced from one sample in a study of tumour-infiltrating T cells in Burkitt lymphoma (dated by TCRdb to about 2020). Library method: the immunoSEQ multiplex PCR assay. This is the immuneACCESS table as TCRdb keeps it, with only in-frame sequences that have V and J called. A part of the clones is gone; compared with another copy, unresolved V genes explain less than half, and the rest is unexplained. This sample is represented by more than 40,000 clones; 30% to 40% of them were singletons. 2.9% of the sample goes to the ten largest clones. Sequenced: tumor tissue. The receptors shown here come from a human donor with Burkitt lymphoma.

This clone has a handful of counts. V gene TRBV29-1 combines with J gene TRBJ2-5; perhaps TRBD2 as D (5 bases). Germline CDR1 reads SQVTM; CDR2 reads ANQGSEA. V was trimmed by 2 bases and J by 5 bases, leaving 12 bases between them. CDR3 length equals 13 residues. CDR3 nucleotides: TGCAGCGTTGAATTGACAAGGAGGGAGACCCAGTACTTC. This translates into CSVELTRRETQYF.

A few counts support this clone. The CDR3 DNA follows: TGTGCCACCAGCAGAGGGTCAGGGGGAGGCAATGAAAAACTGTTTTTT. It encodes CATSRGSGGGNEKLFF. The chain carries TRBV15 and TRBJ1-4; 7 nucleotides align to TRBD1. J lost 5 bases, V lost 1 base, and 7 bases had no gene match. This CDR3 contains 16 residues. Germline lookup yields CDR1 LNHNV and CDR2 YYDKDF (reference sequence).

The J gene is TRBJ2-7, the V gene TRBV27, with TRBD2 matching over 7 bases. The CDR3 consists of 14 residues. Germline assignment: CDR1 MNHEY and CDR2 SMNVEV (reference sequence). The V segment lost 6 bases and the J segment 3 bases; nucleotides outside the gene matches: 8. In nucleotides, the CDR3 is TGTGCCAGCAGCCCGTTGGGGGGGGGCTACGAGCAGTACTTC. It is translated as CASSPLGGGYEQYF.

This rearrangement joins TRBV19 to TRBJ2-3; D gene unclear. CDR3 length equals 13 residues. The V and J ends lost 1 base and 2 bases respectively, with 4 bases between them. Germline V CDR1 and CDR2: LNHDA, SQIVND (reference sequence). CDR3 sequence: CASSIGYTDTQYF. CDR3 nucleotides: TGTGCCAGTAGTATAGGGTACACAGATACGCAGTATTTT.

This clone was seen a few times. CDR3 bases: TGTGCCAGCAGTGAACAGTGGCGTAACGGGGAGCTGTTTTTT. This translates into CASSEQWRNGELFF. The chain combines TRBV6-1 with TRBJ2-2; D remains unclear. Trimming cost V 2 bases and J 7 bases, with 11 bases left between them. CDR3 length: 14 residues. CDR1 is MNHNS and CDR2 is SASEGT in the germline V gene.

This clone was observed a handful of times. V and J are TRBV20-1 and TRBJ1-1, with no clear D. V was clipped by 3 bases and J by 9 bases, with 11 bases between them. Germline CDR1 is DFQATT and CDR2 is SNEGSKA (reference sequence). The CDR3 consists of 11 residues. The chain's CDR3 is CSASWGEKAFF. CDR3 bases: TGCAGTGCTAGTTGGGGAGAGAAAGCTTTCTTT.

The chain employs TRBV7-9 and TRBJ2-5; 10 nucleotides line up with TRBD2. This CDR3 is 14 amino acids long. V trimming: 5 bases; J trimming: 5 bases; junction bases outside the gene matches: 5. Germline lookup yields CDR1 SEHNR and CDR2 FQNEAQ (reference sequence). In DNA, the CDR3 is TGTGCCAGCAGCCTACTAGCGGGGACGGAGACCCAGTACTTC. This translates into CASSLLAGTETQYF.

This chain joins TRBV4-1 and TRBJ1-5; unclear D gene. CDR3 length: 14 residues. Germline V gene data show CDR1 as MGHRA and CDR2 as YSYEKL. Deletions cut 1 base from V and 0 bases from J, with 4 bases between. The CDR3 here is CASSQVGSNQPQHF. CDR3 bases: TGCGCCAGCAGCCAAGTTGGTAGCAATCAGCCCCAGCATTTT.

This clone appeared a few times. The J gene is TRBJ1-1, the V gene TRBV5-1; 7 bases are a match to TRBD1. The germline V gene encodes CDR1 SGHRS and CDR2 YFSETQ. The CDR3 is 11 amino acids. V lost 6 bases, J lost 4 bases, and 0 bases stayed unmatched. Written as DNA, the CDR3 is TGCGCCAGCAACAGGGGCACTGAAGCTTTCTTT. It is translated as CASNRGTEAFF.

The rearrangement links TRBV4-1 to TRBJ1-5, with a possible D match to TRBD1 (5 bases). The length of the CDR3 is 16 residues. Germline CDR1 MGHRA, CDR2 YSYEKL. V shed 1 base and J shed 3 bases, with 13 bases lying between them. The CDR3 loop reads CASSQGLGLYNQPQHF. The CDR3 bases are TGCGCCAGCAGCCAAGGGTTGGGACTGTACAATCAGCCCCAGCATTTT.

The chain links TRBV27 to TRBJ2-7; 11 bases are a match to TRBD1. The CDR3 runs to 17 residues. The V segment lost 6 bases and the J segment 6 bases; nucleotides outside the gene matches: 16. Germline V gives CDR1 MNHEY, CDR2 SMNVEV (reference sequence). CDR3 bases: TGTGCCAGCAGATGGACAGGGGGCGGGGGTGAGGTTGGCGAGCAGTACTTC. The encoded protein is CASRWTGGGGEVGEQYF.

The V and J genes are TRBV7-2 and TRBJ1-2; D not certain. The length of the CDR3 is 13 residues. Germline V CDR1 and CDR2: SGHTA, FQGNSA. The ends were cut back, 2 bases at V and 8 bases at J, with 12 bases in the middle. CDR3 in DNA: TGTGCCAGCAGCTTACCGGGAGGCCAAGGCTACACCTTC. It translates to CASSLPGGQGYTF.

The chain uses TRBV19 and TRBJ1-5; perhaps TRBD1 as D (6 bases). Trimming removed 7 bases from V and 8 bases from J, with 18 bases in between. The CDR3 is 14 amino acids. Germline CDR1 is LNHDA and CDR2 is SQIVND (reference sequence). CDR3 in DNA: TGTGCCAGTATCGGGGGCAGGGGAGGGAAGCCCCAGCATTTT. Translating it yields CASIGGRGGKPQHF.

The chain employs TRBV28 and TRBJ2-1, with 7 bases lining up with TRBD1. The germline V gene has CDR1 MDHEN and CDR2 SYDVKM. Trimming removed 2 bases from V and 5 bases from J; junction bases left unmatched: 3. This CDR3 comprises 14 residues. CDR3 bases: TGTGCCAGCAGTTTAGCACAGGGGAACAATGAGCAGTTCTTC. It is translated as CASSLAQGNNEQFF.

The CDR3 DNA reads as TGCGCCAGCAGCAAAACTAGCGGGGCCTACAATGAGCAGTTCTTC. This gives the protein CASSKTSGAYNEQFF. The chain is built from TRBV5-1 and TRBJ2-1, with 10 nucleotides matching TRBD2. The CDR3 is 15 residues long. V shed 4 bases, J shed 2 bases, and the junction held 3 bases outside the gene matches. Germline lookup yields CDR1 SGHRS and CDR2 YFSETQ.

The chain joins TRBV9 to TRBJ2-3, with D tentatively TRBD2 (5 bases). The CDR3 loop spans 13 amino acids. Germline V gene lookup returns CDR1 SGDLS and CDR2 YYNGEE. The germline V and J ends were trimmed by 4 bases and 1 base, with 7 bases remaining between them. The CDR3: CASSTLGTDTQYF. The CDR3 DNA is TGTGCCAGCAGCACACTAGGCACAGATACGCAGTATTTT.

This chain joins TRBV2 and TRBJ2-7; D not resolved. This CDR3 has 11 amino acids. Germline V gene sequence: CDR1 SNHLY, CDR2 FYNNEI. Trimming pared 7 bases from V and 12 bases from J, leaving 16 bases between. CDR3 DNA sequence: TGTGCCAGCACCCCTTCCTGGCGTCGGTACTTC. It translates to CASTPSWRRYF.

The genes are TRBV28 and TRBJ1-2; D is unresolved. V lost 7 bases to trimming and J lost 5 bases, with 11 bases between them. Germline V CDR1 and CDR2: MDHEN, SYDVKM. This CDR3 is built from 12 residues. In DNA form, the CDR3 reads TGTGCCAGCAAAAGACCGATATATGGCTACACCTTC. It translates to CASKRPIYGYTF.

This clone has ten or more counts. The chain recombines TRBV7-8 with TRBJ2-1; 8 positions agree with TRBD1. The CDR3 sequence is 12 residues long. Germline CDR1 is SGHVS and CDR2 is FQNEAQ. The J segment lost 6 bases and the V segment lost 5 bases, leaving 0 bases of the junction unmatched. CDR3 protein: CASSTGGNEQFF. DNA for the CDR3: TGTGCCAGCAGCACAGGGGGCAATGAGCAGTTCTTC.

This clone has only a few counts. V and J are TRBV5-1 and TRBJ1-1; perhaps TRBD1 as D (5 bases). CDR1 and CDR2 from the germline V gene are SGHRS and YFSETQ. V was pared by 4 bases and J by 0 bases, with 10 bases between. CDR3 length: 14 residues. The chain's CDR3 is CASSDSQMNTEAFF. The CDR3 DNA reads as TGCGCCAGCAGCGACAGTCAGATGAACACTGAAGCTTTCTTT.

The chain recombines TRBV30 with TRBJ1-6, with 10 bases aligning to TRBD1. CDR1 and CDR2 (germline): GTSNPN, SVGIG (reference sequence). The CDR3 covers 13 residues. The CDR3 reads CASDPGTGDLLHF. CDR3 bases: TGTGCTTCGGATCCCGGGACAGGGGATCTCCTCCACTTT.

The rearrangement joins TRBV29-1 to TRBJ2-7; possible D gene TRBD1, 5 bases. Germline values: CDR1 SQVTM, CDR2 ANQGSEA. V was pared by 7 bases and J by 5 bases, with 12 bases between. This CDR3 is 11 amino acids long. CDR3 protein: CSANQGDEQYF. CDR3 in DNA: TGCAGCGCGAACCAGGGTGACGAGCAGTACTTC.

The rearrangement uses TRBV14 and TRBJ1-1, with 7 positions matching TRBD1. V lost 4 bases and J lost 4; bases outside the gene matches: 9. The germline CDR1 and CDR2 sequences are SGHDN and FVKESK. This CDR3 is 15 amino acids long. CDR3 sequence reads: CASSPVPTGATEAFF. The CDR3 DNA follows: TGTGCCAGCAGCCCCGTCCCCACAGGGGCCACTGAAGCTTTCTTT.

The rearrangement uses TRBV5-6 and TRBJ1-3; a possible D gene is TRBD1 (5 bases). CDR3 length equals 14 residues. Germline assignment: CDR1 SGHDT and CDR2 YYEEEE. V was trimmed by 0 bases and J by 7 bases, leaving 11 bases between them. CDR3 sequence (DNA): TGTGCCAGCAGCTTGGGGCCGGGGGGGAACACCATATATTTT. As protein: CASSLGPGGNTIYF.

The sample holds a few counts of this clone. The gene calls are TRBV6-5 and TRBJ2-2; 7 bases fit TRBD2. Germline CDR1 MNHEY, CDR2 SVGAGI. J gave up 4 bases and V 7 bases, and 6 bases lay outside the gene matches. The CDR3 is 14 residues long. Written as DNA, the CDR3 is TGTGCCAGCACCGTCTCGGGGGGCACCGGGGAGCTGTTTTTT. Amino acid sequence: CASTVSGGTGELFF.

This clone appeared a few times. The J gene is TRBJ1-6, the V gene TRBV4-3; D may be TRBD1 (5 bases). The V end was cut by 4 bases, the J end by 4 bases, with 14 bases between. CDR3 length: 16 residues. Germline lookup yields CDR1 LGHNA and CDR2 YSLEER. The CDR3 coding sequence is TGCGCCAGCAGCCCCGGGAGGGACCTATATAATTCACCCCTCCACTTT. Amino acids: CASSPGRDLYNSPLHF.

The gene calls are TRBV7-8 and TRBJ1-6, with D unclear. This CDR3 is 15 amino acids long. Germline CDR1 reads SGHVS; CDR2 reads FQNEAQ. V lost 5 bases, J lost 4 bases, and 12 bases lay in between. CDR3: CASSTYDGYNSPLHF. CDR3 in DNA: TGTGCCAGCAGCACCTACGACGGTTATAATTCACCCCTCCACTTT.

This clone has only a few counts. CDR3 in amino acids: CASSQTGTNSPLHF. Here the CDR3 DNA reads TGTGCCAGCAGTCAGACAGGGACTAATTCACCCCTCCACTTT. V and J are TRBV28 and TRBJ1-6, with 7 bases lining up with TRBD1. The length of the CDR3 is 14 residues. J was trimmed by 6 bases and V by 5 bases; bases with no gene match: 4. Looked up from germline, CDR1 is MDHEN and CDR2 is SYDVKM.

The DNA of the CDR3 is TGCAGCGCTACCGAGTTAGGCTCCTACAATGAGCAGTTCTTC. This translates into CSATELGSYNEQFF. V and J are TRBV29-1 and TRBJ2-1; no definite D call. Germline values: CDR1 SQVTM, CDR2 ANQGSEA. V lost 7 bases to trimming and J lost 0 bases, with 13 bases between them. This CDR3 comprises 14 residues.

The chain links TRBV5-6 to TRBJ2-3, with 11 bases fitting TRBD2. Per germline, CDR1 SGHDT and CDR2 YYEEEE. The CDR3 loop spans 15 amino acids. Unmatched junction bases numbered 10, after V lost 3 bases and J lost 10 bases. The CDR3 sequence is CASSWRLAGINAQYF. Here the CDR3 DNA reads TGTGCCAGCAGCTGGAGACTAGCGGGGATCAATGCGCAGTATTTT.